This T cell receptor beta chain was obtained from a study of molecular identifiers for immune sequencing clone quantification. Trimming at V came to 1 base and at J to 4 bases, leaving 6 bases not matched to a gene. The germline gives CDR1 SQVTM, CDR2 ANQGSEA. CDR3 length equals 17 residues. TCRdb passed the PCR reads through MiXCR, listing each CDR3 protein once. The sample contains about 640,000 distinct CDR3 sequences, just under 20% of which appear only once. In this sample, this clonotype turned up many times. This receptor was obtained from a human donor in good health. Some libraries in this study had Jurkat cell RNA spiked in. Source material: naive CD8+ T cells from blood, with Jurkat cell RNA spiked in. The subset here: FACS-sorted CD8+CD4-CCR7+CD45RA+ naive T cells. The chain employs TRBV29-1 and TRBJ2-2; 13 nucleotides line up with TRBD2. The CDR3 sequence is CSVEVTSGGPFTGELFF. CDR3 coding DNA: TGCAGCGTTGAAGTGACTAGCGGGGGGCCATTCACCGGGGAGCTGTTTTTT.